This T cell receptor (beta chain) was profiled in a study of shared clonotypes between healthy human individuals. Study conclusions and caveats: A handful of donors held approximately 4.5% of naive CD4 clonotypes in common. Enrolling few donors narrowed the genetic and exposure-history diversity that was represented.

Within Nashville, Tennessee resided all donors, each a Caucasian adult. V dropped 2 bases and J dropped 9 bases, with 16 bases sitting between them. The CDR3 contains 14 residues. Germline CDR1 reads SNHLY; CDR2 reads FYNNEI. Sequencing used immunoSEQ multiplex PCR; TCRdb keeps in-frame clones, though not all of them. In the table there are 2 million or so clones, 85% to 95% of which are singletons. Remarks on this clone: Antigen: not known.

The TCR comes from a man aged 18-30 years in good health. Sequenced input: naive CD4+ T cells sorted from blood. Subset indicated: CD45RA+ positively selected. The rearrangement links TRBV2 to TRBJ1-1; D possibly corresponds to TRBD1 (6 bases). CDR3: CASSEYRVSDKAFF. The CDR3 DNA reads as TGTGCCAGCAGTGAATACAGGGTTTCGGACAAAGCTTTCTTT. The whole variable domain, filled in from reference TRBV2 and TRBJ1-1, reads EPEVTQTPSHQVTQMGQEVILRCVPISNHLYFYWYRQILGQKVEFLVSFYNNEISEKSEIFDDQFSVERPDGSNFTLKIRSTKLEDSAMYFCASSEYRVSDKAFFGQGTRLTVV.